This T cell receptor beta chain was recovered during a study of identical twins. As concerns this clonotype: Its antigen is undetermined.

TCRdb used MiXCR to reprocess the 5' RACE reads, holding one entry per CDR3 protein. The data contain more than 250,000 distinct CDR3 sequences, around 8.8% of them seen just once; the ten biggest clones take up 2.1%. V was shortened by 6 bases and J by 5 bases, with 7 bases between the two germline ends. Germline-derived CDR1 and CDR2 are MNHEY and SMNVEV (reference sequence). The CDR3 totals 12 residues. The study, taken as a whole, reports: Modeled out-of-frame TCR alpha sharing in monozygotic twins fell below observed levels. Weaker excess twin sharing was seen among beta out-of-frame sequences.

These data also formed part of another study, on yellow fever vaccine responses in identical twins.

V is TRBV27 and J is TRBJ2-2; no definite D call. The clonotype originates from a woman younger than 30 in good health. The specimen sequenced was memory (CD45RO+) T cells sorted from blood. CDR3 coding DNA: TGTGCCAGCAGGCAACGGACCGGGGAGCTGTTTTTT. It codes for CASRQRTGELFF.